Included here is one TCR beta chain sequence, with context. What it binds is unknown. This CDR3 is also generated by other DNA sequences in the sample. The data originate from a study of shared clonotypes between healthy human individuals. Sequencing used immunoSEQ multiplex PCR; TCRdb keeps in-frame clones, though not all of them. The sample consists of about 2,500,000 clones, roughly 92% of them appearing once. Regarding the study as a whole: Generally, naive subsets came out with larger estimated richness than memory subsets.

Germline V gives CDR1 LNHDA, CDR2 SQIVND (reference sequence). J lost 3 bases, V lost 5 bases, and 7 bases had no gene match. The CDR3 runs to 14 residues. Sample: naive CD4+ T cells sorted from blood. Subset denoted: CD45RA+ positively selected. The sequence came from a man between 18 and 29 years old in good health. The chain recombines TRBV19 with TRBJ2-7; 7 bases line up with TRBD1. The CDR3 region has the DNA TGTGCCAGTAGTGCCTTGACAGGGAGCTACGAGCAGTACTTC. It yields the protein CASSALTGSYEQYF.